This T cell receptor beta chain derives from a study of blood T cell repertoires in COVID-19. Study information: COVID-19 samples, acute and convalescent, were from the United States, Italy and Spain.

CDR3 length equals 13 residues. V shed 6 bases and J shed 10 bases, with 13 bases lying between them. CDR1 is SNHLY, CDR2 FYNNEI, per germline. Measured with immunoSEQ multiplex PCR; TCRdb has only the in-frame clones, and not every one. The data show around 190,000 clones, with more than 70% seen just once and around 17% held by the top ten. Those enrolled in Seattle joined during active infection and were followed longitudinally afterward. The material sequenced was peripheral blood. The chain joins TRBV2 to TRBJ1-6; unclear D gene. The receptor's source is a man aged 50-59 years with COVID-19, enrolled during active disease. The CDR3 loop reads CASRTEQSSPLHF. The CDR3 DNA reads TGTGCCAGCAGAACAGAGCAGAGCTCACCCCTCCACTTT.